Shown below are 18 T cell receptor beta chains from a single sample sequenced in a study of blood T cell repertoires in COVID-19. The assay was immunoSEQ multiplex PCR, and TCRdb's table has in-frame clones only and misses some. The sample contains about 100,000 clones, 85% to 90% of which appear only once. Sequenced: peripheral blood. These receptors were collected from a human donor in a cohort sampled during active COVID-19.

V is TRBV7-2 and J is TRBJ1-1; D is perhaps TRBD1 (5 bases). CDR3 length: 12 residues. The germline CDR1 and CDR2 sequences are SGHTA and FQGNSA. V dropped 4 bases and J dropped 5 bases, with 8 bases sitting between them. The CDR3 bases are TGTGCCAGCAGCTCGGGGGGGACTGAAGCTTTCTTT. The encoded protein is CASSSGGTEAFF.

The chain combines TRBV29-1 with TRBJ1-1; TRBD1 matches at 7 bases. The CDR3 spans 14 residues. Trimming cost V 5 bases and J 1 base; bases outside gene matches: 7. Germline values: CDR1 SQVTM, CDR2 ANQGSEA. CDR3 region: CSVRAQGGNTEAFF. DNA for the CDR3: TGCAGCGTTAGGGCCCAGGGGGGGAACACTGAAGCTTTCTTT.

CDR3 sequence reads: CASSPPQETQYF. For the CDR3, the DNA is TGTGCCAGCAGTCCTCCCCAGGAGACCCAGTACTTC. The chain links TRBV12-3 or TRBV12-4 to TRBJ2-5, with D hard to call. V was trimmed by 5 bases and J by 5 bases, leaving 9 bases between them. This CDR3 has 12 residues.

The chain recombines TRBV9 with TRBJ2-2; the match to TRBD1 covers 8 bases. This CDR3 spans 15 amino acids. Germline trimming cut 2 bases from V and 5 bases from J; bases unmatched to any gene: 5. Germline CDR1 and CDR2: SGDLS and YYNGEE. The CDR3 DNA follows: TGTGCCAGCAGCGTTATGACAGGGGAAACCGGGGAGCTGTTTTTT. This encodes CASSVMTGETGELFF. Filled out from reference TRBV9 and TRBJ2-2, the complete variable domain reads DSGVTQTPKHLITATGQRVTLRCSPRSGDLSVYWYQQSLDQGLQFLIQYYNGEERAKGNILERFSAQQFPDLHSELNLSSLELGDSALYFCASSVMTGETGELFFGEGSRLTVL.

V and J are TRBV24-1 and TRBJ2-2; 9 bases are shared with TRBD1. J gave up 2 bases and V 3 bases, and 9 bases lay outside the gene matches. There are 18 residues in the CDR3. Germline V gene sequence: CDR1 KGHDR, CDR2 SFDVKD. The CDR3 DNA is TGTGCCACCAGTGATCAGGGACAGGGCGAGATAAACACCGGGGAGCTGTTTTTT. Its translation is CATSDQGQGEINTGELFF.

The chain is built from TRBV4-1 and TRBJ2-1; 12 bases line up with TRBD2. The CDR3 contains 17 residues. Germline assignment: CDR1 MGHRA and CDR2 YSYEKL. Germline trimming cut 4 bases from V and 0 bases from J; bases unmatched to any gene: 4. CDR3 nucleotide sequence: TGCGCCAGCAGCCGATCGACTAGCGGGAGCTCCTACAATGAGCAGTTCTTC. This gives the protein CASSRSTSGSSYNEQFF.

The chain is built from TRBV10-3 and TRBJ2-3; 11 bases are a match to TRBD1. V was clipped by 2 bases and J by 0 bases; unmatched bases: 1. The germline CDR1 and CDR2 sequences are ENHRY and SYGVKD. CDR3 length: 16 residues. The CDR3, as DNA: TGTGCCATCAGTGAGGGACAGGGGGCTAGCACAGATACGCAGTATTTT. This translates into CAISEGQGASTDTQYF.

This clone was counted only a few times. This rearrangement joins TRBV4-3 to TRBJ1-2; 8 nucleotides match TRBD1. V shed 4 bases, J shed 1 base, and the junction held 8 bases outside the gene matches. The CDR3 loop spans 16 amino acids. Germline CDR1 and CDR2: LGHNA and YSLEER. CDR3 bases: TGCGCCAGCAGCCCTAATGACAGGGGCAATAACTATGGCTACACCTTC. It encodes CASSPNDRGNNYGYTF.

The chain employs TRBV27 and TRBJ2-1, with D hard to call. Looked up from germline, CDR1 is MNHEY and CDR2 is SMNVEV (reference sequence). V was shortened by 5 bases and J by 0 bases, with 8 bases between the two germline ends. The CDR3 totals 14 residues. The CDR3 spells CASSLGSSYNEQFF. CDR3 bases: TGTGCCAGCAGTCTAGGAAGCTCCTACAATGAGCAGTTCTTC.

The chain recombines TRBV19 with TRBJ1-1; TRBD1 matches 10 bases. Germline trimming cut 3 bases from V and 6 bases from J; bases unmatched to any gene: 4. CDR3 length: 14 amino acids. CDR1 LNHDA and CDR2 SQIVND come from the germline V gene (reference sequence). CDR3 DNA sequence: TGTGCCAGTAGTATTGACAGGGGGCTAGCTGAAGCTTTCTTT. Translation gives CASSIDRGLAEAFF. Variable domain in full (rest from reference TRBV19 and TRBJ1-1): DGGITQSPKYLFRKEGQNVTLSCEQNLNHDAMYWYRQDPGQGLRLIYYSQIVNDFQKGDIAEGYSVSREKKESFPLTVTSAQKNPTAFYLCASSIDRGLAEAFFGQGTRLTVV.

This chain uses TRBV7-2 with TRBJ2-2; 10 positions match TRBD2. V shed 4 bases and J 4 bases; nucleotides not matched to a gene: 9. The germline CDR1 and CDR2 sequences are SGHTA and FQGNSA. The CDR3 length is 17 residues. Here the CDR3 DNA reads TGTGCCAGCAGCTACGGAGGGCTAGCGGGAGTCACCGGGGAGCTGTTTTTT. Encoded protein: CASSYGGLAGVTGELFF. Full variable domain (remainder filled in from reference TRBV7-2 and TRBJ2-2): GAGVSQSPSNKVTEKGKDVELRCDPISGHTALYWYRQSLGQGLEFLIYFQGNSAPDKSGLPSDRFSAERTGGSVSTLTIQRTQQEDSAVYLCASSYGGLAGVTGELFFGEGSRLTVL.

The chain links TRBV19 to TRBJ1-1, with 9 bases aligning to TRBD1. V gave up 7 bases and J gave up 5 bases; unmatched junction bases: 11. There are 15 residues in the CDR3. Germline CDR1 is LNHDA and CDR2 is SQIVND (reference sequence). Here the CDR3 reads CASNGQGPPGTEAFF. CDR3 DNA sequence: TGTGCCAGTAATGGACAGGGGCCTCCTGGGACTGAAGCTTTCTTT. Drawing the rest from reference TRBV19 and TRBJ1-1, the complete variable domain is DGGITQSPKYLFRKEGQNVTLSCEQNLNHDAMYWYRQDPGQGLRLIYYSQIVNDFQKGDIAEGYSVSREKKESFPLTVTSAQKNPTAFYLCASNGQGPPGTEAFFGQGTRLTVV.

The chain is built from TRBV6-6 and TRBJ2-2; no clear D gene. This CDR3 has 13 amino acids. V was clipped by 7 bases and J by 1 base, with 7 bases between them. Germline CDR1 and CDR2: MNHNY and SVGAGI (reference sequence). The CDR3 loop is CASTVRNTGELFF. In DNA form, the CDR3 reads TGTGCCAGCACCGTCCGGAACACCGGGGAGCTGTTTTTT.

V and J are TRBV2 and TRBJ2-1; 9 bases align to TRBD2. This CDR3 comprises 14 residues. J was trimmed by 4 bases and V by 10 bases; bases with no gene match: 8. Germline-derived CDR1 and CDR2 are SNHLY and FYNNEI. This CDR3 is CATRPSGVYNEQFF. As DNA, the CDR3 is TGTGCCACTCGCCCTAGCGGGGTATACAATGAGCAGTTCTTC.

The chain uses TRBV29-1 and TRBJ1-4; TRBD1 matches at 8 bases. The trim removed 6 bases at V and 7 bases at J, leaving 4 bases unmatched. Germline values: CDR1 SQVTM, CDR2 ANQGSEA. The CDR3 consists of 12 residues. CDR3 DNA sequence: TGCAGCGTCCAGGGGGCCGGTGAAAAACTGTTTTTT. Protein product: CSVQGAGEKLFF.

This clone was counted a few times. The V and J genes are TRBV6-6 and TRBJ1-1; no clear D. Germline V gene sequence: CDR1 MNHNY, CDR2 SVGAGI (reference sequence). The CDR3 is made up of 12 amino acids. Trimming removed 0 bases from V and 7 bases from J, with 6 bases in between. The CDR3: CASSYSSGEAFF. The CDR3 nucleotides are TGTGCCAGCAGTTACTCATCAGGTGAAGCTTTCTTT.

V gene TRBV11-3 combines with J gene TRBJ2-1, with D unclear. Per the germline V gene, CDR1 is SGHNT and CDR2 is YENEEA. The CDR3 is made up of 11 amino acids. V gave up 3 bases and J gave up 8 bases, with 5 bases separating them. The CDR3 protein is CASSFRDEQFF. In nucleotides, the CDR3 is TGTGCCAGCAGCTTTCGGGATGAGCAGTTCTTC.

This chain connects TRBV4-1 to TRBJ1-1; a possible D gene is TRBD1 (6 bases). The ends were cut back, 1 base at V and 5 bases at J, with 26 bases in the middle. The CDR3 consists of 19 residues. Germline assignment: CDR1 MGHRA and CDR2 YSYEKL. The CDR3 nucleotides read TGCGCCAGCAGCCAAGGTCCCTTGTACGGGACAAGGAAAGGGACTGAAGCTTTCTTT. This translates into CASSQGPLYGTRKGTEAFF.